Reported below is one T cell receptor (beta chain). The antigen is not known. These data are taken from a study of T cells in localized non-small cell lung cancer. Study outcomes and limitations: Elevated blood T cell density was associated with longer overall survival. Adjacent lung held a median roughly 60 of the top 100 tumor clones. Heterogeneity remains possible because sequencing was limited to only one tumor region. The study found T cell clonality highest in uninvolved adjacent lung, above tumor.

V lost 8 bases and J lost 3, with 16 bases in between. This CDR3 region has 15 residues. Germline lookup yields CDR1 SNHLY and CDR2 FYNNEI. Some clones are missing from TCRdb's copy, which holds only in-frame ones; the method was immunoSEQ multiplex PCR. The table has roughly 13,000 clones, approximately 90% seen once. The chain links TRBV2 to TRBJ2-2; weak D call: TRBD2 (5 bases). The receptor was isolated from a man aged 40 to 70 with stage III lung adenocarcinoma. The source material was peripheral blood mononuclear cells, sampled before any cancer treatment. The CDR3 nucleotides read TGTGCCAGCTCCGGGGTAGCGCTCCACACCGGGGAGCTGTTTTTT. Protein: CASSGVALHTGELFF.